This T cell receptor (beta chain) emerged from a study of OX40 agonist ivuxolimab in advanced cancers. Study-wide findings and caveats: Both CD4+ and CD8+ T cell populations in blood had undergone clonal expansion by week 6 at 0.1 to 3.0 mg/kg. The work left the antigen specificity of expanded peripheral T cells undetermined. Normalized T-cell clonal expansion was also low in some nonresponders. Researchers report that CD8+ T cells had, on average, more expanded clones than CD4+.

A remark on this clone: Its antigen is not known.

Trimming took off 3 bases at V and 5 bases at J, with 8 bases between the two ends. In germline, CDR1 is SQVTM, CDR2 ANQGSEA. CDR3 size: 11 residues. Assay used: immunoSEQ multiplex PCR; TCRdb lists only in-frame clones, some missing. The table lists approximately 90,000 clones, under 95% of them singletons, with 8.7% in the top ten. The TCR was taken from an adult with an advanced solid tumor such as melanoma, head and neck, liver or kidney cancer. The V call is TRBV29-1, the J call TRBJ2-7, with D hard to call. Sequenced material: CD4+ or CD8+ T cells sorted from blood, taken in a trial of the OX40 agonist ivuxolimab. The DNA for the CDR3 is TGCAGCGTTGACGGCCGCGACGAGCAGTACTTC. Amino acids: CSVDGRDEQYF.